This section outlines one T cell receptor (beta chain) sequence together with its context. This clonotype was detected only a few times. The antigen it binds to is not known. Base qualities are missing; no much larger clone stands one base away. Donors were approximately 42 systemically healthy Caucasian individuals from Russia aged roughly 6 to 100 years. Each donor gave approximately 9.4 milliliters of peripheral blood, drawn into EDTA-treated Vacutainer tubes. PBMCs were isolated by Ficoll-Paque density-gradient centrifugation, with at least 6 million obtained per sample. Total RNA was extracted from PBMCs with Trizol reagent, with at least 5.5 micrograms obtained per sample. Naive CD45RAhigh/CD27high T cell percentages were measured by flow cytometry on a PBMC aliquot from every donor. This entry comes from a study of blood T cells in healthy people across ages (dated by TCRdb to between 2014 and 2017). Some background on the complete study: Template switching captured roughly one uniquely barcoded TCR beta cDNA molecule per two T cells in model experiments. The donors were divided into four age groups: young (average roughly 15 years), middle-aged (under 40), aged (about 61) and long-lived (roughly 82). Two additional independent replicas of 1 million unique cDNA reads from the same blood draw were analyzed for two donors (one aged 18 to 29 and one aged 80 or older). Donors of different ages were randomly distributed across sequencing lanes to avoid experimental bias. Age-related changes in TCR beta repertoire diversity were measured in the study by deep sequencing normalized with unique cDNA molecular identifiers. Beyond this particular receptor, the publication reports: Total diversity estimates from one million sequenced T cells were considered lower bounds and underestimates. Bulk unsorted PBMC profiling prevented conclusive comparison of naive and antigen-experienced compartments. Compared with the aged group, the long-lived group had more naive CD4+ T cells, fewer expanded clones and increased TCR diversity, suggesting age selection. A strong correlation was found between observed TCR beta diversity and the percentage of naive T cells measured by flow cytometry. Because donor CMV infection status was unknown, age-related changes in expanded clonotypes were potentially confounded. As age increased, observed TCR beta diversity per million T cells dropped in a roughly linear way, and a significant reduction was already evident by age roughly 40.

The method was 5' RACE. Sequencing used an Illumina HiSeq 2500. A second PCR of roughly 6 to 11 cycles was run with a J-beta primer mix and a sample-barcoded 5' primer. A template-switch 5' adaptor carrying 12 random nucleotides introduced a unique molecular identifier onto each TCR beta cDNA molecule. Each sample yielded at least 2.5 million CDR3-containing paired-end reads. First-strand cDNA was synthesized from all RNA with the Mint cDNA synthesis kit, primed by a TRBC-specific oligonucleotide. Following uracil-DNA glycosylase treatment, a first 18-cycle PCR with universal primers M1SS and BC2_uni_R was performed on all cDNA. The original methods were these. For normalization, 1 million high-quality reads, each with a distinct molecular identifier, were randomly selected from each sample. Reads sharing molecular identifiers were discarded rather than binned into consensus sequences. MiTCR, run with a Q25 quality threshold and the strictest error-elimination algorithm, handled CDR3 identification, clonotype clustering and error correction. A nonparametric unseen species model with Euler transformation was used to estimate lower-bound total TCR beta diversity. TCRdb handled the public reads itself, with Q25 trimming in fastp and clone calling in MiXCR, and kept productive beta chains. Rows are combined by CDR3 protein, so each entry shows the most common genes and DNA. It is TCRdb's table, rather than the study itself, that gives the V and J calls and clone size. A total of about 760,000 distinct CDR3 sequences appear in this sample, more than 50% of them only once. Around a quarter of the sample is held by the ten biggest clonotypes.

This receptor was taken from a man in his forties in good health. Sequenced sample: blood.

The CDR3 reads CASSQTGIQETQYF. At the DNA level, the sequence is TGTGCCAGCAGCCAGACCGGGATCCAAGAGACCCAGTACTTC. The rearranged chain carries TRBV5-6 and TRBJ2-5; TRBD2 is a possible D gene, resting on 5 matching bases. V is cut by 4 bases and J by 1 base, and the space between the germline ends is 11 bases. The germline V gene supplies CDR1 SGHDT and CDR2 YYEEEE. The CDR3 covers 14 residues, taking in both the cysteine and the phenylalanine. Only the CDR3 region is kept as DNA, spanning 42 bases read in frame from base 1.